This paragraph reports one T cell receptor beta chain. The antigen it binds to is not known. Base qualities are not recorded, but no much larger clone differs from it by a single base. Additional DNA sequences in this sample encode the identical CDR3. The library was produced with the immunoSEQ multiplex PCR assay. For the multiplex PCR, a mixture combining 60 forward primers for TCR Vbeta segments and 13 reverse primers for TCR Jbeta segments was used. The CDR3 region of rearranged TCR beta genes was amplified from genomic DNA by a multiplex PCR assay. The Illumina HiSeq System was used to sequence the amplified TCR beta libraries as 87-base-pair reads. Turning to the authors' computational methods: Across the 700 or so repertoires, a later analysis counted 80 million or so unique TCR beta chains, some 11 million of which were shared by at least two donors. Raw reads were error-corrected and collapsed into unique sequences with a nearest-neighbor algorithm that merged closely related sequences to remove PCR and sequencing errors. V, D and J gene segments were assigned by aligning CDR3 sequences to IMGT reference sequences. For a sequence to be retained, a match of at least six nucleotides was required to both a V gene segment and a J gene segment. Rearrangements were called productive when the CDR3 lacked stop codons and stayed in frame with V and J; all others were non-productive. Following IMGT convention, CDR3 was defined as the stretch from the second conserved V-encoded cysteine up to the conserved J-encoded phenylalanine. The earlier analysis of fewer than 750 of the donors excluded sequences that lacked an unambiguous match to a single V gene segment. In an earlier analysis of approximately 560 of the donors, a V segment was called functional when productive rearrangements were above 56.7%, and segregating when the standard deviation between donors exceeded 5%. A statistical classification framework was built for diagnosing cytomegalovirus status from the catalog of TCR beta chain sequences. In a later analysis, V and J genes were assigned by comparing TCR nucleotide sequences against IMGT/GENE-DB human TR gene sequences. In a later analysis, CDR3 sequences and most-parsimonious VDJ recombination scenarios were assigned using the TCRdist pipeline. A later analysis defined each TCR beta chain by its CDR3 amino acid sequence plus V-gene family, and excluded reads lacking a unique V-gene family. To address suspected cross-contamination and a sequencing artifact, a later analysis removed a few hundred highly shared, low-generation-probability nucleotide sequences. In a later analysis, a clonal expansion index was calculated for each public chain from normalized within-repertoire ranks of inferred template counts. A later analysis computed generation probabilities with a VDJ recombination model fitted to out-of-frame rearrangements, and checked the results against IGoR. In a later analysis, hypergeometric tests were used to score TCR-TCR, TCR-HLA and TCR-CMV co-occurrence, with a repertoire-size bias correction applied to TCR pairs. To estimate false discovery rates, a later analysis permuted the HLA or CMV assignments 20 times. In a later analysis, co-occurring TCRs were grouped using DBSCAN, and TCRdist sequence similarity was added for clustering within HLA-allele-positive subsets. For co-occurrence clustering, repertoires with fewer than 30,000 or more than 120,000 public chains were excluded, along with a handful of repertoires with anomalous nucleotide sharing. Imported from immuneACCESS, the table was reduced by TCRdb to in-frame sequences with V and J called. These copies leave out some clones; in studies compared against another copy, an unresolved V gene accounts for under half, and the cause of the remainder is not known. V, J and clone size are taken as reported in that table, and D and trimming were inferred from the DNA itself. The table for this sample lists roughly 180,000 clones; approximately 78% of them were counted only once. Around 13% of the sample comes from the top ten.

The CDR3 holds 13 amino acids from the cysteine to the phenylalanine. Kept here is only the CDR3 DNA, which spans 39 bases and is read in frame from base 1. V ends up 4 bases short and J 5 bases short, with an unmatched junction base count of 5. The germline V gene encodes CDR1 SGHRS and CDR2 YFSETQ. This specimen comes from a study of cytomegalovirus exposure and HLA in healthy donors listed by TCRdb under 2017. Regarding the study in general: An earlier analysis of several hundred of the donors reported about 250 Gb of sequence data and roughly 110 million unique TCR beta sequences from 190 million or so T cells. Around 330 gigabases of sequencing data and around 85 million unique TCR sequences made up an early release that covered several hundred HLA-typed donors. Of the 350 to 400 genotyped donors, approximately 82% fell in the genetic ancestry cluster associated with self-reported Caucasian donors. The study aimed to test whether signatures of past pathogen exposure could be identified by cataloging public T cell receptors. The study used immunosequencing to profile the T cell repertoires of approximately 690 subjects and linked those repertoires to cytomegalovirus serostatus. Besides the first cohort of under 700 subjects, a separate validation cohort made up of over 100 different subjects was used. To predict cytomegalovirus infection status, the study combined high-throughput TCR immunosequencing, statistical association of individual TCRs with disease status, and machine learning. In a later analysis, previously published TCR beta repertoires from 550 to 750 donors were re-analyzed and high-resolution HLA genotyping was added so that TCR occurrence patterns could be studied. The later analysis used no new phenotypic data to find candidate immune exposures, relying instead on TCR beta sequences and their occurrence across donors. An earlier analysis of 500 to 750 of the donors applied high-throughput TCR beta sequencing to assess whether each TCR beta V gene segment acted as functional or pseudogenic. Donor age, sex, ethnicity and CMV serostatus were collected together with the repertoire data. Genome-wide SNP genotypes for about 65% of the roughly 700 donors were used in a later genetic analysis, which treated that subset as a discovery cohort. All discovery cohort repertoires had been generated on a single sequencing platform. Both class I and class II loci were covered by HLA typing, at four-digit resolution. The number of typed donors differed by locus: 629-630 for A, B, C, DRB1 and DQB1; 500 to 550 for DQA1; roughly 600 for DPA1; and some 450 for DPB1. Roughly five DR-DQ haplotypes were treated as single units for association and clustering because of strong linkage in the cohort. Across about 380 genotyped donors of the cohort, an average of roughly 250,000 unique TCR beta nucleotide sequences per donor were sequenced, and 15% to 20% of those sequences were non-productive. Results the study describes overall, beyond this receptor: Specific HLA alleles were associated with about 17,000 TCR beta sequences at a false discovery rate of 0.05 in a later analysis. A later analysis found that HLA-associated TCR beta chains were more clonally expanded and had lower generation probabilities than equally common non-associated chains. According to a later analysis, TCR association rates differed among HLA loci, with DRB1 alleles showing the most associated TCRs and HLA-C alleles showing the fewest. The study listed 150 to 200 TCR beta chains as associated with cytomegalovirus. Broadly in line with IMGT annotations, most TCR beta V segments showed up in productive rearrangements about 87% or about 30% of the time in an earlier analysis of 587 of the donors. Several of the top co-occurrence clusters appeared to be linked to parvovirus B19, influenza, CMV and Epstein-Barr virus, according to a later analysis. In a later analysis, most CMV-associated TCR beta chains were found to appear HLA-restricted, with HLA associations seemingly driven largely by CMV exposure. A later genetic analysis associated a missense DCLRE1C variant with V-gene and J-gene trimming of TCR beta chains, and an independent cohort replicated the association. The presence/absence analyses assumed that sequencing depth was roughly uniform across donors, and that assumption may not be true. The classifier was reported to diagnose cytomegalovirus status with high specificity and sensitivity in both the original and validation cohorts. A further reported finding was that TCR beta sequences accurately predicted the HLA-A and HLA-B alleles for most subjects in the first cohort. In a later genetic analysis, fewer N-insertions in productive TCRs were reported among donors in an Asian-associated ancestry cluster than the approximately 670-donor mean. The authors suggested that the approach could potentially be extended to other disease states and immunological phenotypes. When HLA alleles, especially DR and DQ, strongly co-occurred, TCR associations were difficult to assign to individual alleles. The earlier analysis of some 540 of the donors excluded seventeen rarely observed V segments, including chromosome 9 orphons, because counts were too low. Linkage disequilibrium might explain the correlated functional status among segregating V segments, but an unknown experimental factor could not be ruled out. A few of the identified cytomegalovirus-associated TCR beta chains were confirmed in vitro to be specific for cytomegalovirus antigens. CMV serostatus was the only immune exposure information available for the cohort. Some IMGT-functional V segments, including TRBV6-2 and TRBV6-3, could not be distinguished by the 87-base-pair reads and were therefore excluded. A cluster of highly shared sequence variants was judged likely to represent a technical artifact of the sequencing pipeline. Across donors, most TCR sequences were observed very rarely, whereas some public TCRs were present in many individuals. Because HLA typing was unavailable for some donors at each locus, only the typed subset was used in association tests. In this cohort, only TCR beta chains were sequenced, and detectable features were limited by the absence of alpha or paired-chain data.

In total, over 600 healthy bone marrow donors made up the cohort. All cohort members were sampled while nominally healthy, although unrecorded immune exposures were likely present. The donor tested CMV seropositive and was one of the 289 seropositive cohort members. Every donor gave a peripheral blood sample, and the peripheral blood mononuclear cells from that sample were used for TCR beta sequencing. Genomic DNA was extracted from the blood cell samples with the Qiagen DNeasy Blood Extraction Kit. Sequencing was carried out using PBMCs. This sequence originates from a woman between 45 and 60 years old in good health and CMV-seropositive. The V and J genes are TRBV5-1 and TRBJ2-5; TRBD1 lines up with 7 middle nucleotides. The encoded CDR3 is CASSTGTEETQYF. The sequenced DNA: TGCGCCAGCAGCACAGGGACAGAGGAGACCCAGTACTTC.